This T cell receptor (beta chain) appears in the sequencing data of a study of cytotoxic CD8 clonotypes in ibrutinib-treated CLL (dated by TCRdb to about 2021). About the full investigation: The cohort was composed of under 12 relapsed/refractory and around 14 treatment-naive patients; IGHV unmutated status was identified in approximately 17 patients. Responses were partial in some 24 patients and complete in 2; after median around 65 months follow-up, some 14 stayed in remission and approximately twelve progressed. Patients were still on ibrutinib when every remission and progressive disease sample was collected. Samples averaged roughly 280,000 productive templates and approximately 100,000 productive rearrangements. Longitudinal samples were available for about 30% of the 86 trial participants. Samples at response were collected after a median of around twelve months of treatment, with a range of about 6 to 40 months. Cryopreserved peripheral blood mononuclear cells were obtained prior to treatment, at the time of response, and at either disease progression or sustained remission. The paper's findings and limits, for the study overall: Clonality increased at ibrutinib response, stayed stable in sustained remission, and fell back toward baseline at progression. Sampling times were not matched between patients in sustained remission and patients whose disease was progressing, and lymph node repertoires were not examined. Public clonotypes were rare and either contracted or stayed stable during treatment, and the rise in clonality at ibrutinib response reflected the expansion of private clonotypes. Baseline clonality exceeded that of age-matched healthy donors and correlated strongly with circulating CD8+ T-cell counts.

Points on this clone: No antigen is known for it. A much larger clone differs by one base, so this may be a read error.

The goal of deep resolution MiSeq sequencing was a depth between 1 in 1 million and 1 in 200,000 T cells, and coverage averaged 10x per clonotype. The immunoSEQ hsTCRB Kit was used to generate TCR beta libraries. As for the authors' bioinformatics: Data were analyzed with ImmunoSEQ Data Assistant and ImmunoSEQ Analyzer, with V, D and J genes assigned per IMGT definitions. Clonality was computed as one minus normalized Shannon entropy of productive rearrangement frequencies, ranging from 0 to 1. Public clonotype analysis was restricted to overrepresented clonotypes comprising at least 0.05% of each patient's repertoire. More than ten repertoires from age-matched healthy donors, obtained from immuneACCESS, served as clonality controls. TCRdb stores this immuneACCESS table with in-frame sequences only. Part of the clones is absent; in the studies checked, under half of the shortfall reflects unresolved V genes, and no reason is known for the rest. V, J and clone size were drawn from that table, and D and trimming were deduced from the DNA. This sample is represented by over 200,000 clones; 79% of them were singletons. The ten most abundant clones make up more than 9.5% of the sample.

Read against the paper, the sample's time point label means: approximately 11 months on ibrutinib. For TCR beta library preparation, approximately 2 micrograms of genomic DNA were isolated from cryopreserved PBMCs. Longitudinal blood samples from CLL patients receiving ibrutinib monotherapy were subjected to high-throughput TCR beta sequencing. Patients were enrolled in a phase 2 open-label single-center ibrutinib monotherapy trial. Sequencing used PBMCs, obtained after 12 months of ibrutinib treatment. The receptor's source is a human donor with chronic lymphocytic leukemia.

The CDR3: CASSYRDNTEAFF. In nucleotide form, the sequence is TGTGCCAGCAGTTACCGGGACAACACTGAAGCTTTCTTT. The rearranged chain carries TRBV6-6 and TRBJ1-1, and the D gene may be TRBD1, 5 bases matching. The CDR3 runs 13 residues from the cysteine to the phenylalanine. Just the 39-base CDR3 DNA is kept, in frame starting at base 1. Trimming removed 2 bases from V and 2 bases from J, leaving 6 bases between the germline ends. The germline V gene (reference sequence) gives CDR1 as MNHNY and CDR2 as SVGAGI.